The 22 T cell receptor beta chains presented below share a single source sample, sequenced in a study of molecular identifiers for immune sequencing clone quantification. TCRdb re-called the PCR reads with MiXCR, one entry per CDR3 protein. The sample has thousands of distinct CDR3 sequences, around 33% seen once. Specimen: naive CD8+ T cells from blood, with Jurkat cell RNA spiked in. Stated subset: FACS-sorted CD8+CD4-CCR7+CD45RA+ naive T cells. Receptors originate from a human donor in good health. Some libraries in this study had Jurkat cell RNA spiked in.

CDR3 in amino acids: CASGPNQPQHF. The CDR3 DNA is TGTGCCAGCGGACCCAATCAGCCCCAGCATTTT. This sequence joins TRBV6-5 and TRBJ1-5; no definite D call. CDR1 and CDR2 from the germline V gene are MNHEY and SVGAGI. This CDR3 has 11 amino acids. Trimming left V 8 bases short and J 3 bases short, with 5 bases between.

The chain carries TRBV12-3 or TRBV12-4 and TRBJ2-7; TRBD2 agrees at 9 bases. With V trimmed by 6 bases and J by 12 bases, 9 bases remained unmatched. The CDR3 loop spans 12 amino acids. For the CDR3, the DNA is TGTGCCAGCAGATCCGGGACTAGCTATCGGTACTTC. The encoded protein is CASRSGTSYRYF.

This sequence joins TRBV7-4 and TRBJ2-1; 11 bases agree with TRBD2. Trimming removed 1 base from V and 8 bases from J; junction bases left unmatched: 10. Per germline, CDR1 SGHVT and CDR2 SQSDAQ. The CDR3 sequence is 17 residues long. This CDR3 is CASSLGTPSGRCDEQFF. The CDR3 DNA follows: TGTGCCAGCAGCTTAGGAACCCCTAGCGGGAGGTGTGATGAGCAGTTCTTC.

Relative to its sample, this clonotype is medium-sized. The chain has TRBV28 and TRBJ2-3, with 8 nucleotides matching TRBD2. The V and J ends lost 6 bases and 2 bases, in that order; junction bases with no gene match: 13. Germline CDR1 and CDR2: MDHEN and SYDVKM. The CDR3 totals 17 residues. In nucleotides, the CDR3 is TGTGCCAGCAGCTCCCCCCTGGCGGGAGGTCCCACAGATACGCAGTATTTT. Translation gives CASSSPLAGGPTDTQYF. The full variable domain, in which reference TRBV28 and TRBJ2-3 provide the parts outside the CDR3, is DVKVTQSSRYLVKRTGEKVFLECVQDMDHENMFWYRQDPGLGLRLIYFSYDVKMKEKGDIPEGYSVSREKKERFSLILESASTNQTSMYLCASSSPLAGGPTDTQYFGPGTRLTVL.

As to this clonotype: A read error is possible here, since a much larger clone lies one base away. The chain combines TRBV7-2 with TRBJ2-7, with 7 bases fitting TRBD2. V shed 1 base and J 2 bases; nucleotides not matched to a gene: 5. There are 15 residues in the CDR3. The germline gives CDR1 SGHTA, CDR2 FQGNSA. CDR3 DNA: TGTGCCAGCAGCTTAGTGAGCGGGAAAACCTACGAGCAGTACTTC. Encoded protein: CASSLVSGKTYEQYF.

CDR3 loop: CAISERQGFDEKLFF. The CDR3 DNA reads as TGTGCCATCAGTGAAAGACAGGGTTTCGATGAAAAACTGTTTTTT. This rearrangement joins TRBV10-3 to TRBJ1-4, with TRBD1 matching 7 bases. Germline CDR1 is ENHRY and CDR2 is SYGVKD. V gave up 3 bases and J gave up 6 bases; unmatched junction bases: 7. The CDR3 totals 15 residues.

This clonotype was detected a few times. The gene calls are TRBV24-1 and TRBJ2-2; D gene uncertain. CDR1 is KGHDR, CDR2 SFDVKD, per germline. V was cut by 4 bases and J by 3 bases, with 2 bases left in between. This CDR3 spans 12 amino acids. DNA of the CDR3: TGTGCCACCAGTGAATACACCGGGGAGCTGTTTTTT. Translated: CATSEYTGELFF.

With respect to this clonotype: Given a much more abundant clone one base away, this may be a read error. This chain links TRBV4-1 with TRBJ2-4, with D perhaps matching TRBD1 (5 bases). Germline V gene sequence: CDR1 MGHRA, CDR2 YSYEKL. This CDR3 spans 15 amino acids. The CDR3 DNA reads as TGCGCCAGCAGCCAGGGGCAGGCGGCCAAACACATTCAGTACTTC. Residues: CASSQGQAAKHIQYF.

There are a few counts of this clonotype. The chain links TRBV6-5 to TRBJ2-2; TRBD1 is a possible D gene (5 bases). The CDR3 sequence is 14 residues long. V dropped 2 bases and J dropped 3 bases, with 7 bases sitting between them. The germline V gene has CDR1 MNHEY and CDR2 SVGAGI. The CDR3 nucleotides read TGTGCCAGCAGTTACGGACAAGACACCGGGGAGCTGTTTTTT. The encoded protein is CASSYGQDTGELFF.

This clonotype was observed a handful of times. The CDR3 loop reads CASSLGPRGEPQHF. As DNA, the CDR3 is TGTGCCAGCAGTTTAGGACCGCGGGGTGAGCCCCAGCATTTT. The chain uses TRBV28 and TRBJ1-5; D is ambiguous. This CDR3 region has 14 residues. V was shortened by 2 bases and J by 8 bases, with 13 bases between the two germline ends. The germline CDR1 and CDR2 sequences are MDHEN and SYDVKM.

Turning to this clonotype: A much larger clone differs from this one at a single base, so this may be a read error. No conserved phenylalanine or tryptophan ends this CDR3, so it is likely a read error. The V call is TRBV5-6, the J call TRBJ2-7, with D uncertain. Trimming pared 2 bases from V and 9 bases from J, leaving 12 bases between. Germline CDR1 reads SGHDT; CDR2 reads YYEEEE. This CDR3 comprises 12 residues. DNA for the CDR3: TGTGCCAGCAGCTTAGGCTCCGGCCTGCAGTACTCC. Its protein is CASSLGSGLQYS.

This clonotype has more than one count but fewer than ten. The rearrangement links TRBV7-6 to TRBJ2-3; 10 bases agree with TRBD1. Per germline, CDR1 SGHVS and CDR2 FNYEAQ. V gave up 0 bases and J gave up 3 bases; unmatched junction bases: 3. The CDR3 totals 16 residues. DNA of the CDR3: TGTGCCAGCAGCTTAGCGACAGGGGGCAAGACAGATACGCAGTATTTT. It translates to CASSLATGGKTDTQYF.

Regarding this clonotype: One end of the junction does not line up with germline, which may come from a read error. V gene TRBV19 combines with J gene TRBJ2-3; D call uncertain. Germline CDR1 reads LNHDA; CDR2 reads SQIVND (reference sequence). The CDR3 contains 11 residues. CDR3 coding DNA: TGTGCCTGTAGTATGAGAGATACGCAGTATTTT. It codes for CACSMRDTQYF.

The chain carries TRBV10-3 and TRBJ2-5; D may be TRBD2 (5 bases). There are 17 residues in the CDR3. V was clipped by 2 bases and J by 3 bases, with 19 bases between them. Looked up from germline, CDR1 is ENHRY and CDR2 is SYGVKD. CDR3 bases: TGTGCCATCAGTGAGGCACCACCGGGCCCGGAGGAAGAGACCCAGTACTTC. As protein: CAISEAPPGPEEETQYF.

Concerning this clonotype: This sequence may be a read error, since a much larger clone differs from it by one base. V usage is TRBV6-2 or TRBV6-3 and J usage is TRBJ1-5; weak D call: TRBD1 (5 bases). This CDR3 spans 13 amino acids. The germline V gene encodes CDR1 MNHEY and CDR2 SVGEGT. This chain's CDR3 is CASRDGTYQPQQF. CDR3 coding DNA: TGTGCCAGCAGAGACGGGACGTATCAGCCCCAGCAATTT.

The chain has TRBV7-9 and TRBJ2-2, with a tentative D call TRBD2 (5 bases). The germline V gene encodes CDR1 SEHNR and CDR2 FQNEAQ (reference sequence). The CDR3 has 15 amino acids. V dropped 5 bases and J dropped 2 bases, with 12 bases sitting between them. The CDR3 bases are TGTGCCAGCAGCCCCTATACTAGAAACACCGGGGAGCTGTTTTTT. Translated: CASSPYTRNTGELFF.

The sample holds a few counts of this clonotype. The chain carries TRBV3-1 and TRBJ2-7, with D perhaps TRBD2 (6 bases). The CDR3 extends over 15 amino acids. The V gene's germline CDR1 is LGHDT and CDR2 YNNKEL (reference sequence). V gave up 3 bases and J gave up 2 bases, with 14 bases separating them. The CDR3 sequence: CASSQTGTRPYEQYF. CDR3 nucleotide sequence: TGTGCCAGCAGCCAGACCGGGACTCGACCCTACGAGCAGTACTTC.

A remark on this clonotype: This may come from a read error, since a much larger clone is one base off. The V call is TRBV7-2, the J call TRBJ2-7; D ambiguous. The CDR3 has 13 residues. Germline lookup yields CDR1 SGHTA and CDR2 FQGNSA. The germline V and J ends were trimmed by 5 bases and 1 base, with 9 bases remaining between them. CDR3 residues: CASSVFRSYEQYF. DNA for the CDR3: TGTGCCAGCAGCGTTTTTCGGTCCTACGAGCAGTACTTC.

This chain joins TRBV19 and TRBJ2-5, with 10 bases identical to TRBD2. This CDR3 contains 18 residues. Germline V gene sequence: CDR1 LNHDA, CDR2 SQIVND (reference sequence). With 5 bases clipped from V and 2 bases from J, the junction kept 14 bases outside the gene matches. CDR3 amino acids: CASSAEPGLARVQETQYF. CDR3 DNA: TGTGCCAGTAGTGCAGAACCGGGACTAGCGAGAGTACAAGAGACCCAGTACTTC.

This clonotype was seen a single time. This likely comes from a read error, as the CDR3 has no conserved phenylalanine or tryptophan at its end. The chain links TRBV4-3 to TRBJ2-1; a weak D match, TRBD1 (5 bases). Germline V gives CDR1 LGHNA, CDR2 YSLEER. The CDR3 covers 14 residues. V lost 1 base, J lost 8 bases, and 12 bases lay in between. CDR3 residues: CASSQVWQGHEQFL. CDR3 DNA sequence: TGCGCCAGCAGCCAAGTTTGGCAGGGCCATGAGCAGTTCCTC.

This clonotype has more than one count but fewer than ten. The chain links TRBV11-2 to TRBJ2-1, with D perhaps TRBD1 (6 bases). CDR1 and CDR2 from the germline V gene are SGHAT and FQNNGV. V dropped 6 bases and J dropped 0 bases, with 12 bases sitting between them. CDR3 length: 15 residues. The CDR3: CASRLDRSSYNEQFF. CDR3 sequence (DNA): TGTGCCAGCAGACTCGACAGGAGCTCCTACAATGAGCAGTTCTTC.

The sample holds a few counts of this clonotype. The chain joins TRBV20-1 to TRBJ1-1, with D possibly TRBD1 on 6 matching bases. V shed 6 bases and J shed 3 bases, with 11 bases lying between them. The CDR3 is made up of 12 amino acids. Germline CDR1 reads DFQATT; CDR2 reads SNEGSKA (reference sequence). In nucleotides, the CDR3 is TGCAGTGCCGCCCCAGGGGACACTGAAGCTTTCTTT. It yields the protein CSAAPGDTEAFF.